Shown below are 6 T cell receptor beta chains from a single sample sequenced in a study of cytomegalovirus exposure and HLA in healthy donors. PCR was performed using 60 Vbeta and 13 Jbeta primers. Assay used: immunoSEQ multiplex PCR; TCRdb lists only in-frame clones, some missing. Among some 180,000 clones listed, approximately 73% were seen once. Sequencing was carried out using PBMCs. These receptor sequences come from a young woman in good health and CMV-seropositive.

A single count supports this clone. This rearrangement joins TRBV2 to TRBJ2-4, with a tentative D call TRBD2 (6 bases). Trimming took off 3 bases at V and 8 bases at J, with 11 bases between the two ends. The CDR3 contains 13 residues. From germline, CDR1 is SNHLY and CDR2 FYNNEI. CDR3 in DNA: TGTGCCAGCAGTGAGGGGGGACGGGACATTCAGTACTTC. The encoded protein is CASSEGGRDIQYF.

The chain uses TRBV5-1 and TRBJ1-2, with 9 positions matching TRBD1. The CDR3 contains 18 residues. The J segment lost 8 bases and the V segment lost 4 bases, leaving 21 bases of the junction unmatched. Germline CDR1 is SGHRS and CDR2 is YFSETQ. In DNA, the CDR3 is TGCGCCAGCAGCCCCGAGAGATTGGACAGGGGACCTATGTGGGGCTACACCTTC. Translating it yields CASSPERLDRGPMWGYTF.

The CDR3: CASSLDRGRDQPQHF. CDR3 nucleotides: TGTGCCAGCTCACTAGACAGGGGACGGGATCAGCCCCAGCATTTT. The gene calls are TRBV18 and TRBJ1-5; 8 bases are shared with TRBD1. Germline CDR1 KGHSH, CDR2 LQKENI. This CDR3 has 15 residues. With V trimmed by 4 bases and J by 5 bases, 7 bases remained unmatched.

The genes are TRBV4-2 and TRBJ1-1; D not certain. The CDR3 sequence is 14 residues long. CDR1 is LGHNA, CDR2 YNFKEQ, per germline. V was pared by 0 bases and J by 4 bases, with 9 bases between. The CDR3 region has the DNA TGTGCCAGCAGCCAAGATACGGGAATCACTGAAGCTTTCTTT. Translated, it gives CASSQDTGITEAFF.

A word on this clone: The sample contains more than one DNA sequence encoding this CDR3. The rearrangement uses TRBV30 and TRBJ1-1, with D uncertain. Germline CDR1 and CDR2: GTSNPN and SVGIG (reference sequence). The CDR3 length is 11 residues. V gave up 0 bases and J gave up 8 bases, with 7 bases separating them. CDR3 coding DNA: TGTGCCTGGAGTGTTGGGCAGGAAGCTTTCTTT. Protein product: CAWSVGQEAFF.

The rearrangement joins TRBV19 to TRBJ1-6; TRBD1 agrees at 7 bases. The length of the CDR3 is 16 residues. Trimming at V came to 3 bases and at J to 7 bases, leaving 9 bases not matched to a gene. Germline CDR1 and CDR2: LNHDA and SQIVND (reference sequence). CDR3 DNA sequence: TGTGCCAGTAGTATCAGACTACCGGGACAGAATTCACCCCTCCACTTT. Amino acids: CASSIRLPGQNSPLHF.